This entry lists 19 T cell receptor beta chains sequenced from one sample in a study of cytomegalovirus exposure and HLA in healthy donors (dated by TCRdb to about 2017). To prepare the library, the immunoSEQ multiplex PCR assay was applied. For the multiplex PCR, a mixture combining 60 forward primers for TCR Vbeta segments and 13 reverse primers for TCR Jbeta segments was used. Entries here come from immuneACCESS through TCRdb and include only in-frame sequences with V and J called. Some clones fail to appear in such tables; in the studies checked, an unresolved V gene covers under half of the shortfall, and the cause of the remainder is unknown. Counted in this sample were over 95,000 clones; approximately 76% of them appeared once. Approximately 2% of the sample lies in the top ten. Sample: PBMCs. The receptor set was obtained from a man between 35 and 55 years old in good health and CMV-seronegative.

The rearrangement joins TRBV28 to TRBJ1-6; D perhaps matches TRBD1 (5 bases). The germline V gene encodes CDR1 MDHEN and CDR2 SYDVKM. The V end was cut by 3 bases, the J end by 7 bases, with 10 bases between. The CDR3 runs 14 residues. CDR3 in DNA: TGTGCCAGCAGTTTCAGGGTAGCCAATTCACCCCTCCACTTT. Translation gives CASSFRVANSPLHF.

This clone was detected a few times. This CDR3 is CASSRTVQNIQYF. The CDR3 nucleotides read TGTGCCAGCAGTAGGACAGTCCAAAACATTCAGTACTTC. The chain couples TRBV27 to TRBJ2-4, with a possible D match to TRBD1 (6 bases). V dropped 5 bases and J dropped 5 bases, with 10 bases sitting between them. CDR3 length: 13 amino acids. CDR1 MNHEY and CDR2 SMNVEV come from the germline V gene (reference sequence).

The chain is built from TRBV7-2 and TRBJ2-3; the match to TRBD2 covers 8 bases. The CDR3 has 15 residues. The V gene end was trimmed by 1 base and the J gene end by 4 bases; junction bases not matched to a gene: 4. Germline CDR1 and CDR2: SGHTA and FQGNSA. CDR3 in DNA: TGTGCCAGCAGCTTAGGTCAGCGGGAGTCAGATACGCAGTATTTT. Protein product: CASSLGQRESDTQYF.

The rearrangement uses TRBV15 and TRBJ1-4, with a weak D call TRBD1 (6 bases). V was cut by 1 base and J by 7 bases, with 16 bases left in between. Germline V gene data show CDR1 as LNHNV and CDR2 as YYDKDF (reference sequence). The length of the CDR3 is 16 residues. The CDR3 reads CATSRAFGQGREKLFF. In DNA, the CDR3 is TGTGCCACCAGCAGAGCCTTCGGTCAGGGGCGTGAAAAACTGTTTTTT. Drawing the rest from reference TRBV15 and TRBJ1-4, the complete variable domain is DAMVIQNPRYQVTQFGKPVTLSCSQTLNHNVMYWYQQKSSQAPKLLFHYYDKDFNNEADTPDNFQSRRPNTSFCFLDIRSPGLGDTAMYLCATSRAFGQGREKLFFGSGTQLSVL.

This clone was recorded only once. Here the CDR3 reads CASSYGAGQGNEKLFF. The CDR3 nucleotides are TGTGCCAGCAGTTACGGGGCGGGACAGGGGAATGAAAAACTGTTTTTT. V and J are TRBV6-5 and TRBJ1-4; 10 bases line up with TRBD1. V was clipped by 2 bases and J by 5 bases; unmatched bases: 5. CDR3 length equals 16 residues. Germline V CDR1 and CDR2: MNHEY, SVGAGI.

The chain is built from TRBV19 and TRBJ2-3, with D maybe TRBD2 (5 bases). This CDR3 is 13 amino acids long. Germline lookup yields CDR1 LNHDA and CDR2 SQIVND (reference sequence). V shed 10 bases and J shed 1 base, with 12 bases lying between them. Here the CDR3 DNA reads TGTGCCACCGGACTGAGCGGCACAGATACGCAGTATTTT. Translating gives CATGLSGTDTQYF.

The sample holds one count of this clone. The chain combines TRBV7-3 with TRBJ2-7; possibly TRBD1 for D (6 bases). Per germline, CDR1 SGHTA and CDR2 FQGTGA. The CDR3 runs to 15 residues. V was trimmed by 0 bases and J by 7 bases, leaving 16 bases between them. CDR3 sequence: CASSLTGRGQGEQYF. The CDR3 DNA reads TGTGCCAGCAGCTTAACAGGTCGGGGCCAGGGGGAGCAGTACTTC.

The chain combines TRBV19 with TRBJ2-1; 8 bases agree with TRBD2. Germline values: CDR1 LNHDA, CDR2 SQIVND (reference sequence). The CDR3 extends over 14 amino acids. V shed 7 bases, J shed 8 bases, and the junction held 10 bases outside the gene matches. The CDR3 nucleotides read TGTGCCAGTAAAACGGGAGGGCCGATCTATGAGCAGTTCTTC. Its translation is CASKTGGPIYEQFF.

This chain connects TRBV9 to TRBJ2-7; D not resolved. The CDR3 loop spans 13 amino acids. Germline CDR1 SGDLS, CDR2 YYNGEE. Trimming took off 0 bases at V and 0 bases at J, with 4 bases between the two ends. In DNA form, the CDR3 reads TGTGCCAGCAGCGTAGTAGACTCCTACGAGCAGTACTTC. Translated, it gives CASSVVDSYEQYF.

The chain links TRBV5-1 to TRBJ2-5, with TRBD2 matching over 8 bases. The CDR3 runs to 13 residues. Germline V gene data show CDR1 as SGHRS and CDR2 as YFSETQ. V trimming: 3 bases; J trimming: 5 bases; junction bases outside the gene matches: 3. The CDR3 DNA is TGCGCCAGCAGCTCACTAGCGGCGGAGACCCAGTACTTC. Translating it yields CASSSLAAETQYF.

The J gene is TRBJ1-4, the V gene TRBV11-2; D gene uncertain. In germline, CDR1 is SGHAT, CDR2 FQNNGV. This CDR3 is 15 amino acids long. Deletions cut 5 bases from V and 0 bases from J, with 10 bases between. DNA for the CDR3: TGTGCCAGCAGCCTCAACAGTGCAACTAATGAAAAACTGTTTTTT. Translating gives CASSLNSATNEKLFF.

This clone has just a few counts. The chain is built from TRBV7-2 and TRBJ2-4, with D perhaps TRBD2 (7 bases). Germline CDR1 and CDR2: SGHTA and FQGNSA. The V and J ends lost 4 bases and 1 base respectively, with 11 bases between them. The length of the CDR3 is 15 residues. CDR3 coding DNA: TGTGCCAGCAGCTCCGGGGGGCCGGCCAAAAACATTCAGTACTTC. Residues: CASSSGGPAKNIQYF.

V and J are TRBV19 and TRBJ2-2, with TRBD2 as a possible D gene (5 bases). The CDR3 spans 14 residues. CDR1 and CDR2 (germline): LNHDA, SQIVND (reference sequence). V lost 3 bases, J lost 4 bases, and 9 bases lay in between. As DNA, the CDR3 is TGTGCCAGTAGTATCCCCGCGGGCACCGGGGAGCTGTTTTTT. Its protein product is CASSIPAGTGELFF.

The chain has TRBV7-6 and TRBJ1-2; perhaps TRBD1 as D (5 bases). The CDR3 runs to 11 residues. Trimming removed 5 bases at V and 5 bases at J, with 6 bases between. Germline CDR1 SGHVS, CDR2 FNYEAQ. The CDR3 is CASSPGYGYTF. The CDR3 nucleotides read TGTGCCAGCAGCCCAGGGTATGGCTACACCTTC.

The chain has TRBV7-9 and TRBJ1-4; D ambiguous. This CDR3 is 13 amino acids long. Trimming shortened V by 1 base and J by 7 bases, and 7 bases separated the two germline ends. Germline CDR1 SEHNR, CDR2 FQNEAQ (reference sequence). The CDR3 region is CASSLETGEKLFF. The CDR3 nucleotides read TGTGCCAGCAGCTTAGAGACGGGTGAAAAACTGTTTTTT.

V and J are TRBV4-1 and TRBJ2-3; 10 bases map to TRBD2. This CDR3 is built from 18 residues. V was pared by 2 bases and J by 4 bases, with 12 bases of the junction left unmatched. Looked up from germline, CDR1 is MGHRA and CDR2 is YSYEKL. CDR3 DNA: TGCGCCAGCAGCCAATTTGGGACTAGCGACACCGTGGCAGATACGCAGTATTTT. Its translation is CASSQFGTSDTVADTQYF.

This chain joins TRBV7-2 and TRBJ1-1, with 8 bases lining up with TRBD1. CDR1 SGHTA and CDR2 FQGNSA come from the germline V gene. J was trimmed by 6 bases and V by 5 bases; bases with no gene match: 8. This CDR3 spans 14 amino acids. The CDR3 coding sequence is TGTGCCAGCAGCCCTGACAGGGGAAGGGCTGAAGCTTTCTTT. Its protein is CASSPDRGRAEAFF. The full variable domain, in which reference TRBV7-2 and TRBJ1-1 provide the parts outside the CDR3, is GAGVSQSPSNKVTEKGKDVELRCDPISGHTALYWYRQSLGQGLEFLIYFQGNSAPDKSGLPSDRFSAERTGGSVSTLTIQRTQQEDSAVYLCASSPDRGRAEAFFGQGTRLTVV.

The chain is built from TRBV7-2 and TRBJ2-4; 9 positions match TRBD2. Germline V lookup: CDR1 SGHTA, CDR2 FQGNSA. Trimming cost V 5 bases and J 6 bases; bases outside gene matches: 5. This CDR3 spans 14 amino acids. The CDR3 protein is CASSLPSGANIQYF. In DNA, the CDR3 is TGTGCCAGCAGCCTTCCTAGCGGGGCAAACATTCAGTACTTC. Complete variable domain (other parts from reference TRBV7-2 and TRBJ2-4): GAGVSQSPSNKVTEKGKDVELRCDPISGHTALYWYRQSLGQGLEFLIYFQGNSAPDKSGLPSDRFSAERTGGSVSTLTIQRTQQEDSAVYLCASSLPSGANIQYFGAGTRLSVL.

In its sample, this clone was seen once. V usage is TRBV28 and J usage is TRBJ1-1; 10 bases are shared with TRBD1. Germline values: CDR1 MDHEN, CDR2 SYDVKM. The V segment lost 6 bases and the J segment 4 bases; nucleotides outside the gene matches: 8. The CDR3 has 15 amino acids. The CDR3 DNA reads as TGTGCCAGCAGAGGGGCCGGGACAGGGGCCACTGAAGCTTTCTTT. It is translated as CASRGAGTGATEAFF.